This T cell receptor beta chain comes out of a study of shared clonotypes between healthy human individuals. Study in general: Researchers drew samples from two women and a few men aged 18 to 49. Each donor's CD8 memory used one plate, CD8 naive two, each CD4 subset three.

Study-level results: Naive subsets generally had larger estimated richness than memory subsets.

An assay was performed, and its level was deep. The assay was immunoSEQ multiplex PCR, and TCRdb's table has in-frame clones only and misses some. The sample has some 2.4 million clones, roughly 93% seen once; the top ten hold around 0.4%. Comment on this clone: The antigen is undetermined.

Material for sequencing was naive CD4+ T cells from PBMCs. The subset: CD45RA+ positively selected. This receptor was taken from a man between 18 and 29 years old in good health. Some clones in this sample may be carry-over from other donors' samples.

This CDR3 reads CASSRRWSSYEQYF. CDR3 bases: TGTGCCAGCAGTCGGCGGTGGAGCTCCTACGAGCAGTACTTC. The genes are TRBV5-6 and TRBJ2-7; D remains ambiguous. Germline CDR1 is SGHDT and CDR2 is YYEEEE. This CDR3 is 14 amino acids long. V lost 5 bases to trimming and J lost 0 bases, with 12 bases between them.